This TCR beta chain was sequenced in a study of monozygotic twins with inflammatory bowel disease. Germline V gives CDR1 SEHNR, CDR2 FQNEAQ (reference sequence). CDR3 size: 15 residues. From whole blood, total RNA was isolated without any sorting of T cells. With the 5' RACE reads reprocessed, TCRdb shows one record per CDR3 protein and no DNA. Recorded for this sample: approximately 300,000 distinct CDR3 sequences. This chain joins TRBV7-9 and TRBJ1-1. Sequences were obtained from blood. This sequence originates from a human donor with ulcerative colitis or Crohn's disease, or a healthy co-twin of an affected twin (not recorded which). CDR3 in amino acids: CASSLERGRHTEAFF.